These 9 T cell receptor beta chains share one sample of origin, sequenced in a study of naive and memory T cell subsets. Both TRBC1 and TRBC2 were covered by a beta constant-region primer of two equimolar oligonucleotides. TCRdb fed the UMI-ligation and nested PCR reads into MiXCR, producing one record per CDR3 protein. The sample contains 140,000 to 150,000 distinct CDR3 sequences, over 15% of which appear only once. Sequencing was carried out using naive CD4+ T cells from blood. The origin of the receptors is a human donor in good health.

Many counts were recorded for this clonotype. The CDR3 nucleotides read TGTGCCACCCAAACCCGGGCGGAACCCTACAATGAGCAGTTCTTC. It yields the protein CATQTRAEPYNEQFF. The rearrangement joins TRBV28 to TRBJ2-1, with D unclear. Germline V gene lookup returns CDR1 MDHEN and CDR2 SYDVKM. Trimming took 10 bases from V and 2 from J, leaving 18 bases between them. The CDR3 covers 15 residues.

This clonotype came up a few times. The chain couples TRBV6-6 to TRBJ2-5; D ambiguous. Germline CDR1 is MNHNY and CDR2 is SVGAGI (reference sequence). V was trimmed by 2 bases and J by 5 bases, leaving 15 bases between them. The CDR3 is 15 amino acids. CDR3 protein: CASSYDQPPLETQYF. The CDR3 nucleotides read TGTGCCAGCAGTTACGACCAGCCCCCTTTGGAGACCCAGTACTTC.

V gene TRBV12-3 or TRBV12-4 combines with J gene TRBJ2-1; 13 positions agree with TRBD2. V gave up 5 bases and J gave up 5 bases; unmatched junction bases: 9. CDR3 length equals 17 residues. For the CDR3, the DNA is TGTGCCAGCAGTCCCCAAGAGGGACTAGCGGGACACAATGAGCAGTTCTTC. Its translation is CASSPQEGLAGHNEQFF.

This rearrangement joins TRBV7-2 to TRBJ1-1, with TRBD1 as a possible D gene (5 bases). The V gene lost 8 bases and the J gene lost 0 bases, with 10 bases spanning the gap. CDR1 and CDR2 (germline): SGHTA, FQGNSA. The CDR3 is made up of 13 amino acids. The CDR3 reads CASRPTVNTEAFF. The CDR3 bases are TGTGCCAGCCGTCCGACAGTGAACACTGAAGCTTTCTTT.

The chain recombines TRBV20-1 with TRBJ2-1; D may be TRBD2 (5 bases). Germline CDR1 DFQATT, CDR2 SNEGSKA (reference sequence). The CDR3 contains 12 residues. V dropped 7 bases and J dropped 7 bases, with 14 bases sitting between them. CDR3 nucleotides: TGCAGTGGGGAAGGACTGAAAAATGAGCAGTTCTTC. Protein sequence: CSGEGLKNEQFF.

The V gene is TRBV7-9, the J gene TRBJ1-6, with a tentative D call TRBD1 (6 bases). The CDR3 runs 16 residues. Germline-derived CDR1 and CDR2 are SEHNR and FQNEAQ (reference sequence). Deletions cut 5 bases from V and 8 bases from J, with 19 bases between. CDR3 bases: TGTGCCAGCAGCGCGAACCCGGACAGCAACCATTCACCCCTCCACTTT. It is translated as CASSANPDSNHSPLHF.

The chain has TRBV7-7 and TRBJ2-1, with D unresolved. Germline CDR1 reads SSHAT; CDR2 reads FNYEAQ (reference sequence). CDR3 size: 14 residues. The V end was cut by 0 bases, the J end by 10 bases, with 13 bases between. The CDR3 region is CASSLAGTRGEQFF. CDR3 coding DNA: TGTGCCAGCAGCTTAGCGGGCACTCGTGGGGAGCAGTTCTTC.

Ten or more counts support this clonotype. The J gene is TRBJ2-3, the V gene TRBV10-1; possibly TRBD1 for D (6 bases). Germline CDR1 reads WNHNN; CDR2 reads SYGVQD (reference sequence). V lost 0 bases and J lost 2, with 12 bases in between. The CDR3 sequence is 16 residues long. The CDR3 here is CASSESSRGNTDTQYF. The CDR3 DNA sequence: TGCGCCAGCAGTGAGTCCTCGAGGGGGAACACAGATACGCAGTATTTT.

This clonotype was counted many times. The chain links TRBV5-6 to TRBJ2-7, with 7 nucleotides matching TRBD1. The CDR3 is made up of 13 amino acids. The junction had 5 bases not matched to a gene; V was cut back by 3 bases and J by 5 bases. Germline CDR1 SGHDT, CDR2 YYEEEE. CDR3 sequence reads: CASSWGTGDEQYF. CDR3 coding DNA: TGTGCCAGCAGCTGGGGAACAGGGGACGAGCAGTACTTC.